This record looks at one T cell receptor (beta chain) sequence and its context. Its specificity is unknown. This specimen comes from a study of cytomegalovirus exposure and HLA in healthy donors. Study results and limitations: The authors listed over 150 TCR beta chains as cytomegalovirus-associated.

The germline V gene has CDR1 MNHNS and CDR2 SASEGT. This CDR3 region has 15 residues. V shed 3 bases, J shed 2 bases, and the junction held 6 bases outside the gene matches. In the PCR, 60 Vbeta and 13 Jbeta primers were used. Produced via immunoSEQ multiplex PCR; TCRdb's table is partial and in-frame only. The sample yields roughly 180,000 clones, about four fifths seen once. The sequencing input was PBMCs. This clonotype was sampled from a female donor in good health and CMV-seronegative. This chain uses TRBV6-1 with TRBJ2-7; 8 positions agree with TRBD1. The CDR3: CASSDGQGFTYEQYF. Written as DNA, the CDR3 is TGTGCCAGCAGTGACGGACAGGGATTTACCTACGAGCAGTACTTC.